The 15 T cell receptor beta chains below were found in one sample sequenced in a study of cytomegalovirus exposure and HLA in healthy donors. The primer mix had 60 Vbeta and 13 Jbeta primers. The assay was immunoSEQ multiplex PCR, and TCRdb's table has in-frame clones only and misses some. This sample has over 80,000 clones; roughly four fifths occur once, and the top ten carry approximately 3%. What was sequenced was PBMCs. The source of these receptors is a man under 40 in good health and CMV-seropositive.

In this sample, this clone turned up once. CDR3 amino acids: CASSQPSGNNEQFF. In DNA form, the CDR3 reads TGCGCCAGCAGCCAACCTAGCGGAAACAATGAGCAGTTCTTC. This chain connects TRBV4-1 to TRBJ2-1; 7 bases match TRBD2. The V segment lost 2 bases and the J segment 5 bases; nucleotides outside the gene matches: 3. The CDR3 is 14 residues long. Looked up from germline, CDR1 is MGHRA and CDR2 is YSYEKL.

This chain connects TRBV28 to TRBJ2-2; 13 positions match TRBD2. V shed 6 bases, J shed 4 bases, and the junction held 14 bases outside the gene matches. This CDR3 has 19 amino acids. Germline-derived CDR1 and CDR2 are MDHEN and SYDVKM. The CDR3 region is CASSLLELAGGPITGELFF. As DNA, the CDR3 is TGTGCCAGCAGCCTCCTCGAACTAGCGGGAGGGCCAATCACCGGGGAGCTGTTTTTT.

The V call is TRBV5-1, the J call TRBJ2-5, with D tentatively TRBD1 (5 bases). The CDR3 covers 13 residues. Trimming removed 2 bases at V and 5 bases at J, with 10 bases between. CDR1 and CDR2 from the germline V gene are SGHRS and YFSETQ. The CDR3 DNA reads TGCGCCAGCAGCTTTCAGGGTTGGGAGACCCAGTACTTC. This codes for CASSFQGWETQYF.

The rearrangement links TRBV6-6 to TRBJ1-5; D gene uncertain. Germline V gene sequence: CDR1 MNHNY, CDR2 SVGAGI (reference sequence). Trimming left V 6 bases short and J 4 bases short, with 10 bases between. This CDR3 has 13 residues. Here the CDR3 reads CASRARGNQPQHF. The CDR3 DNA sequence: TGTGCCAGCAGGGCGAGAGGGAATCAGCCCCAGCATTTT.

The V call is TRBV7-9, the J call TRBJ2-3; TRBD2 matches at 9 bases. This CDR3 contains 18 residues. Germline V lookup: CDR1 SEHNR, CDR2 FQNEAQ (reference sequence). Losses at the gene ends were 5 bases for V and 0 bases for J; bases not matched to a gene: 12. The CDR3 loop reads CASSAPRGLAGSTDTQYF. For the CDR3, the DNA is TGTGCCAGCAGCGCCCCCCGGGGGCTAGCGGGAAGCACAGATACGCAGTATTTT. The full variable domain, its missing parts supplied by reference TRBV7-9 and TRBJ2-3, is DTGVSQNPRHKITKRGQNVTFRCDPISEHNRLYWYRQTLGQGPEFLTYFQNEAQLEKSRLLSDRFSAERPKGSFSTLEIQRTEQGDSAMYLCASSAPRGLAGSTDTQYFGPGTRLTVL.

The gene calls are TRBV11-2 and TRBJ2-1; 14 bases agree with TRBD2. The CDR3 covers 17 residues. The germline gives CDR1 SGHAT, CDR2 FQNNGV. The ends lost 3 bases at V and 5 bases at J; junction bases unmatched: 6. The CDR3 region is CASSFSPTSGRDNEQFF. The DNA of the CDR3 is TGTGCCAGCAGCTTTAGTCCGACTAGCGGGAGGGACAATGAGCAGTTCTTC.

This clone has just one count. V gene TRBV7-8 combines with J gene TRBJ2-1; the match to TRBD2 covers 11 bases. Germline CDR1 SGHVS, CDR2 FQNEAQ. This CDR3 has 16 residues. J gave up 6 bases and V 0 bases, and 4 bases lay outside the gene matches. CDR3 DNA: TGTGCCAGCAGCTTAGCGGTAGCGGGAGGGGGCAATGAGCAGTTCTTC. As protein: CASSLAVAGGGNEQFF.

This clone occurred a few times. CDR3 coding DNA: TGTGCCAGCAGCGAGGACCGGGACACATTAGCTTTCTTT. Translation gives CASSEDRDTLAFF. V is TRBV9 and J is TRBJ1-1; the D gene is possibly TRBD1 (6 bases). The CDR3 length is 13 residues. Germline values: CDR1 SGDLS, CDR2 YYNGEE. Trimming took off 3 bases at V and 10 bases at J, with 16 bases between the two ends.

This chain connects TRBV6-5 to TRBJ2-1; 8 nucleotides agree with TRBD1. Germline V lookup: CDR1 MNHEY, CDR2 SVGAGI. CDR3 size: 15 residues. V dropped 6 bases and J dropped 6; count of bases not matched to a gene: 10. In nucleotides, the CDR3 is TGTGCCAGCAGCTCAGGGGGCATAGCGGTCAATGAGCAGTTCTTC. It yields the protein CASSSGGIAVNEQFF.

This sequence joins TRBV7-9 and TRBJ2-2; D is possibly TRBD2 (5 bases). CDR1 is SEHNR and CDR2 is FQNEAQ in the germline V gene (reference sequence). CDR3 length: 16 residues. V lost 1 base and J 7 bases, leaving 16 bases between the germline ends. The CDR3 loop reads CASSLEPSGRNGELFF. The CDR3 coding sequence is TGTGCCAGCAGCTTAGAGCCCAGCGGCCGGAACGGGGAGCTGTTTTTT.

The table lists this clone with a few counts. V is TRBV30 and J is TRBJ2-2; 7 bases match TRBD2. The germline CDR1 and CDR2 sequences are GTSNPN and SVGIG (reference sequence). V gave up 8 bases and J gave up 6 bases; unmatched junction bases: 12. CDR3 length: 14 amino acids. The CDR3 sequence: CAGSRESLSGELFF. The CDR3 nucleotides read TGTGCCGGATCGCGGGAGAGTTTGTCCGGGGAGCTGTTTTTT.

The chain is built from TRBV5-4 and TRBJ2-7, with 9 bases identical to TRBD2. There are 15 residues in the CDR3. The J segment lost 5 bases and the V segment lost 9 bases, leaving 15 bases of the junction unmatched. Germline CDR1 reads SGHNT; CDR2 reads YYREEE (reference sequence). This CDR3 is CATLPWGREGDEQYF. In nucleotides, the CDR3 is TGTGCCACCCTCCCGTGGGGGCGGGAGGGCGACGAGCAGTACTTC.

The genes are TRBV7-2 and TRBJ2-3; the D gene is possibly TRBD1 (6 bases). Germline CDR1 reads SGHTA; CDR2 reads FQGNSA. This CDR3 has 14 residues. V lost 6 bases and J lost 5, with 15 bases in between. The CDR3 sequence is CASRQGAGVDTQYF. CDR3 bases: TGTGCCAGCAGGCAAGGGGCAGGGGTAGATACGCAGTATTTT.

This clone was detected only once. This chain joins TRBV9 and TRBJ2-7; the D gene is possibly TRBD2 (6 bases). Germline CDR1 and CDR2: SGDLS and YYNGEE. The CDR3 consists of 13 residues. V lost 4 bases and J 4 bases, leaving 12 bases between the germline ends. The CDR3 DNA is TGTGCCAGCAGCCCTGGAGGGGTTTACGAGCAGTACTTC. The encoded protein is CASSPGGVYEQYF.

This chain connects TRBV5-1 to TRBJ2-1; 9 positions match TRBD1. V lost 1 base, J lost 9 bases, and 11 bases stayed unmatched. The CDR3 loop spans 16 amino acids. The germline gives CDR1 SGHRS, CDR2 YFSETQ. CDR3 in amino acids: CASSLLAGTGLAEQFF. The CDR3 coding sequence is TGCGCCAGCAGCTTGCTAGCCGGGACAGGGTTGGCTGAGCAGTTCTTC.